The 19 T cell receptor beta chains below all came from one sample that was sequenced in a study of T cell responses to AZD1222 COVID-19 vaccine. Assay used: immunoSEQ multiplex PCR; TCRdb lists only in-frame clones, some missing. The sample holds about 100,000 clones, about 90% seen once. The sequencing used peripheral blood, collected on day 0 of AZD1222 vaccination. The origin of the receptors is an adult in good health.

The chain uses TRBV2 and TRBJ1-4; 7 bases fit TRBD1. The CDR3 sequence is 12 residues long. Germline CDR1 and CDR2: SNHLY and FYNNEI. J lost 7 bases, V lost 7 bases, and 3 bases had no gene match. In nucleotides, the CDR3 is TGTGCCAGCATCAGGGGGACTGAAAAACTGTTTTTT. Translating gives CASIRGTEKLFF.

The gene calls are TRBV7-9 and TRBJ1-3, with D hard to call. CDR3 length: 13 amino acids. The germline V gene has CDR1 SEHNR and CDR2 FQNEAQ (reference sequence). The ends were cut back, 5 bases at V and 0 bases at J, with 5 bases in the middle. DNA for the CDR3: TGTGCCAGCAGCACGGTCTCTGGAAACACCATATATTTT. Its translation: CASSTVSGNTIYF. The whole variable domain, remainder taken from reference TRBV7-9 and TRBJ1-3, is DTGVSQNPRHKITKRGQNVTFRCDPISEHNRLYWYRQTLGQGPEFLTYFQNEAQLEKSRLLSDRFSAERPKGSFSTLEIQRTEQGDSAMYLCASSTVSGNTIYFGEGSWLTVV.

The CDR3 bases are TGTGCCAGCAGTCCGACAGGGGAGGCCTATGGCTACACCTTC. It is translated as CASSPTGEAYGYTF. The chain combines TRBV7-8 with TRBJ1-2; 8 bases are a match to TRBD1. The V segment lost 6 bases and the J segment 4 bases; nucleotides outside the gene matches: 7. Germline loops: CDR1 SGHVS, CDR2 FQNEAQ. The CDR3 runs to 14 residues.

The chain joins TRBV6-5 to TRBJ2-7; the D gene is possibly TRBD1 (6 bases). Trimming shortened V by 7 bases and J by 4 bases, and 14 bases separated the two germline ends. The CDR3 totals 13 residues. In germline, CDR1 is MNHEY, CDR2 SVGAGI. CDR3 in amino acids: CASNAGTNYEQYF. CDR3 in DNA: TGTGCCAGCAATGCCGGGACAAATTACGAGCAGTACTTC.

The rearrangement links TRBV20-1 to TRBJ2-3; TRBD1 matches 9 bases. Germline CDR1 DFQATT, CDR2 SNEGSKA (reference sequence). V shed 3 bases and J 3 bases; nucleotides not matched to a gene: 7. The CDR3 covers 15 residues. The CDR3 DNA reads TGCAGTGCTAGTATGGGACAGGGAAAGACAGATACGCAGTATTTT. This codes for CSASMGQGKTDTQYF.

The V call is TRBV6-5, the J call TRBJ1-2, with 11 bases matching TRBD1. V trimming: 2 bases; J trimming: 1 base; junction bases outside the gene matches: 3. The CDR3 loop spans 16 amino acids. The germline V gene encodes CDR1 MNHEY and CDR2 SVGAGI. The CDR3, as DNA: TGTGCCAGCAGTTACCTGGGACAGGGGGTTAACTATGGCTACACCTTC. Its protein product is CASSYLGQGVNYGYTF.

J is TRBJ2-2 and V is TRBV7-8; no reliable D call. Germline V gene data show CDR1 as SGHVS and CDR2 as FQNEAQ. The CDR3 totals 16 residues. Trimming took 5 bases from V and 3 from J, leaving 16 bases between them. The CDR3 region is CASSPRAKWDTGELFF. DNA of the CDR3: TGTGCCAGCAGCCCTAGGGCTAAGTGGGACACCGGGGAGCTGTTTTTT.

This chain connects TRBV6-5 to TRBJ1-4, with no clear D. Germline CDR1 is MNHEY and CDR2 is SVGAGI. CDR3 length equals 14 residues. V was clipped by 5 bases and J by 14 bases, with 21 bases between them. This CDR3 reads CASSTPGPPLRLFF. For the CDR3, the DNA is TGTGCCAGCAGTACGCCCGGGCCGCCCCTCCGGCTGTTTTTT.

The chain carries TRBV28 and TRBJ1-2; TRBD1 matches 11 bases. The CDR3 has 15 amino acids. J lost 5 bases, V lost 5 bases, and 7 bases had no gene match. CDR1 and CDR2 from the germline V gene are MDHEN and SYDVKM. The CDR3 DNA sequence: TGTGCCAGCAGTCCAGGACAGGGGGCAAGGTATGGCTACACCTTC. Encoded protein: CASSPGQGARYGYTF.

This chain connects TRBV5-4 to TRBJ2-1, with 7 bases lining up with TRBD2. Germline loops: CDR1 SGHNT, CDR2 YYREEE (reference sequence). The CDR3 is made up of 16 amino acids. V lost 0 bases and J lost 5; bases outside the gene matches: 8. CDR3 amino acids: CASSLEWASGHNEQFF. In DNA form, the CDR3 reads TGTGCCAGCAGCTTGGAGTGGGCTAGCGGCCACAATGAGCAGTTCTTC.

This clone was seen once. This chain joins TRBV3-1 (or the pseudogene TRBV3-2) and TRBJ1-1; 9 nucleotides match TRBD1. The V gene's germline CDR1 is LGHDT and CDR2 YNNKEL (reference sequence). The junction had 9 bases not matched to a gene; V was cut back by 5 bases and J by 5 bases. The CDR3 covers 15 residues. CDR3 bases: TGTGCCAGCAGCACCGGGACAGGGTTTGGGACTGAAGCTTTCTTT. Protein sequence: CASSTGTGFGTEAFF.

The rearrangement uses TRBV5-1 and TRBJ2-7; D perhaps matches TRBD2 (5 bases). The CDR3 runs 14 residues. Trimming took 5 bases from V and 5 from J, leaving 17 bases between them. Germline values: CDR1 SGHRS, CDR2 YFSETQ. As DNA, the CDR3 is TGCGCCAGCAGTCCTGGGCGGGTTTACGACGAGCAGTACTTC. It codes for CASSPGRVYDEQYF.

The chain recombines TRBV9 with TRBJ2-5; the D gene is possibly TRBD1 (6 bases). Trimming removed 0 bases at V and 6 bases at J, with 12 bases between. The CDR3 length is 14 residues. Germline assignment: CDR1 SGDLS and CDR2 YYNGEE. CDR3 coding DNA: TGTGCCAGCAGCGTAGGAGGGGGTATGAAGACCCAGTACTTC. Its translation is CASSVGGGMKTQYF.

The chain uses TRBV7-9 and TRBJ1-5, with D perhaps TRBD1 (6 bases). From germline, CDR1 is SEHNR and CDR2 FQNEAQ (reference sequence). The V end lost 2 bases, the J end lost 1 base, and 9 bases lay between the germline ends. CDR3 length equals 15 residues. The DNA of the CDR3 is TGTGCCAGCAGCTTACAGGGGATAAGCAATCAGCCCCAGCATTTT. It encodes CASSLQGISNQPQHF.

This clone was recorded a few times. The gene calls are TRBV5-1 and TRBJ2-3; 8 nucleotides line up with TRBD1. Germline lookup yields CDR1 SGHRS and CDR2 YFSETQ. V gave up 4 bases and J gave up 1 base; unmatched junction bases: 2. The CDR3 has 14 residues. The CDR3 nucleotides are TGCGCCAGCAGCCCGGGACAGGGCACAGATACGCAGTATTTT. This codes for CASSPGQGTDTQYF.

V usage is TRBV6-5 and J usage is TRBJ1-5; a possible D gene is TRBD1 (5 bases). V gave up 7 bases and J gave up 2 bases, with 15 bases separating them. Germline assignment: CDR1 MNHEY and CDR2 SVGAGI. The CDR3 runs 15 residues. The CDR3 loop is CASTPTGGGNQPQHF. CDR3 coding DNA: TGTGCCAGCACCCCGACGGGAGGGGGCAATCAGCCCCAGCATTTT.

The chain has TRBV7-2 and TRBJ2-3; 7 bases match TRBD2. The CDR3 runs 15 residues. V was clipped by 1 base and J by 1 base; unmatched bases: 2. CDR1 and CDR2 (germline): SGHTA, FQGNSA. CDR3 DNA: TGTGCCAGCAGCTTAGTGGCGGGGGGCACAGATACGCAGTATTTT. Its translation is CASSLVAGGTDTQYF.

This clone showed up just a few times. This chain uses TRBV27 with TRBJ2-7, with TRBD1 identical over 9 bases. From germline, CDR1 is MNHEY and CDR2 SMNVEV (reference sequence). The V gene end was trimmed by 6 bases and the J gene end by 5 bases; junction bases not matched to a gene: 20. The CDR3 is made up of 18 amino acids. As DNA, the CDR3 is TGTGCCAGCAGCCGTACCCCGGCGACGGGACAGGGAAGCCACGAGCAGTACTTC. Protein sequence: CASSRTPATGQGSHEQYF.

The chain joins TRBV10-1 to TRBJ2-3; D is possibly TRBD1 (5 bases). This CDR3 has 13 residues. V was clipped by 6 bases and J by 9 bases, with 16 bases between them. Germline lookup yields CDR1 WNHNN and CDR2 SYGVQD (reference sequence). In DNA form, the CDR3 reads TGCGCCAGCAGACCGGACACCGCAGGCACGCAGTATTTT. This encodes CASRPDTAGTQYF.